This TCR beta chain is drawn from a study of shared clonotypes between healthy human individuals. Deep was the level used in running the assay. The table came from immunoSEQ multiplex PCR; TCRdb's copy has only in-frame clones and leaves some out. Of approximately 2.3 million clones in the sample, more than 80% were seen once. The donor cohort consisted entirely of Caucasian adults residing in Nashville, Tennessee. V lost 1 base, J lost 2 bases, and 12 bases lay in between. From germline, CDR1 is SGHTA and CDR2 FQGTGA. This CDR3 comprises 15 residues. This chain connects TRBV7-3 to TRBJ2-7; possible D gene TRBD2, 5 bases. Material for sequencing was naive CD4+ T cells from PBMCs. Subset here: CD45RA+ positively selected. This clonotype originated in a man aged 18 to 35 in good health. Some clones in this sample may be carry-over from other donors' samples. CDR3 region: CASSLSPSGPYEQYF. CDR3 DNA sequence: TGTGCCAGCAGCTTAAGTCCCAGCGGTCCCTACGAGCAGTACTTC.